This entry lists 3 T cell receptor beta chains sequenced from one sample in a study of blood T cell repertoires in COVID-19. The protocol was immunoSEQ multiplex PCR, while the TCRdb copy is restricted to in-frame clones and leaves out a portion. The table has approximately 170,000 clones, about 87% seen once. Specimen: peripheral blood. The receptors derive from a woman aged 80 or over with COVID-19, enrolled during active disease.

The chain employs TRBV7-8 and TRBJ2-7; 10 nucleotides align to TRBD2. The CDR3 runs 18 residues. The V and J ends lost 5 bases and 6 bases, in that order; junction bases with no gene match: 19. CDR1 and CDR2 from the germline V gene are SGHVS and FQNEAQ. For the CDR3, the DNA is TGTGCCAGCAGCCCCCGCGGATCGGTGGCTAGCGGGAGTATCGAGCAGTACTTC. This gives the protein CASSPRGSVASGSIEQYF.

The chain is built from TRBV7-9 and TRBJ2-2; D might be TRBD2 (7 bases). The CDR3 contains 16 residues. Germline CDR1 and CDR2: SEHNR and FQNEAQ (reference sequence). V lost 5 bases and J 7 bases, leaving 20 bases between the germline ends. The CDR3 DNA reads TGTGCCAGCAGCCTGCAGGTCGCGGGGGCGGACGGGGAGCTGTTTTTT. Amino acids: CASSLQVAGADGELFF.

This chain joins TRBV18 and TRBJ2-1; perhaps TRBD1 as D (5 bases). CDR1 is KGHSH, CDR2 LQKENI, per germline. This CDR3 has 12 amino acids. V was pared by 0 bases and J by 8 bases, with 5 bases between. CDR3 residues: CASSPPGHEQFF. Here the CDR3 DNA reads TGTGCCAGCTCACCACCGGGGCATGAGCAGTTCTTC. Looking up the rest from reference TRBV18 and TRBJ2-1 gives the full variable domain: NAGVMQNPRHLVRRRGQEARLRCSPMKGHSHVYWYRQLPEEGLKFMVYLQKENIIDESGMPKERFSAEFPKEGPSILRIQQVVRGDSAAYFCASSPPGHEQFFGPGTRLTVL.